The rows below give T cell receptor beta chains drawn from one sample of a study of blood T cell repertoires in COVID-19. TCRdb keeps only in-frame clones here, not all; method: immunoSEQ multiplex PCR. The data contain over 150,000 clones, approximately 82% of them singletons. Material for sequencing was peripheral blood. These receptors were collected from a human donor with acute or convalescent COVID-19. The donor label of this sample is uncertain. The CDR3 runs from the conserved cysteine through the conserved F or W. The D gene is left open where the match is weak. Only some rows state a clone size, as once, few, many or a class for expanded clones.

clone size	V gene	J gene	D gene	CDR3 protein	CDR3 DNA
.	TRBV6-1	TRBJ1-1	TRBD1	CASSEDRGNTEAFF	TGTGCCAGCAGTGAGGACAGGGGGAACACTGAAGCTTTCTTT
.	TRBV7-6	TRBJ2-1	TRBD2	CASSPTTSRSSYNEQFF	TGTGCCAGCAGCCCTACGACTAGCAGGAGCTCCTACAATGAGCAGTTCTTC
.	TRBV6-6	TRBJ2-1	TRBD2	CASSRVSGTSHNEQFF	TGTGCCAGCAGTCGAGTTAGCGGGACGTCTCACAATGAGCAGTTCTTC
.	TRBV7-9	TRBJ1-1	.	CASSPGGGSLEAFF	TGTGCCAGCAGCCCTGGGGGGGGGTCGCTTGAAGCTTTCTTT
.	TRBV19	TRBJ2-7	.	CASSPLDSYEQYF	TGTGCCAGTAGTCCCTTGGACAGTTACGAGCAGTACTTC
.	TRBV7-8	TRBJ2-3	.	CASSLGADTQYF	TGTGCCAGCAGCTTAGGCGCAGATACGCAGTATTTT
.	TRBV2	TRBJ2-2	.	CASSGAGANTGELFF	TGTGCCAGCAGTGGCGCAGGCGCGAACACCGGGGAGCTGTTTTTT
few	TRBV4-1	TRBJ1-3	.	CASSQDGSQVLRTGNTIYF	TGCGCCAGCAGCCAGGATGGGTCCCAGGTGCTGCGAACTGGAAACACCATATATTTT
once	TRBV11-2	TRBJ2-1	TRBD2	CASSLSYTSGNSYNEQFF	TGTGCCAGCAGCTTATCATACACGAGCGGGAACTCCTACAATGAGCAGTTCTTC
.	TRBV6-6	TRBJ2-1	.	CASRTSGGATFNEQFF	TGTGCCAGCAGAACGTCTGGCGGAGCCACCTTCAATGAGCAGTTCTTC
once	TRBV18	TRBJ1-1	.	CASSPLGNTEAFF	TGTGCCAGCTCACCACTCGGGAACACTGAAGCTTTCTTT
.	TRBV3-1/TRBV3-2	TRBJ2-7	.	CASSQRPGEQYF	TGTGCCAGCAGCCAAAGGCCGGGCGAGCAGTACTTC
.	TRBV11-3	TRBJ2-3	TRBD2	CASSFTSGTSGRRADTQYF	TGTGCCAGCAGCTTCACCTCCGGGACTAGCGGGAGGAGGGCAGATACGCAGTATTTT
once	TRBV5-6	TRBJ2-5	.	CASSFGQETQYF	TGTGCCAGCAGCTTCGGTCAAGAGACCCAGTACTTC
few	TRBV5-1	TRBJ2-1	TRBD2	CASSWGLAVGNEQFF	TGCGCCAGCAGCTGGGGACTAGCGGTGGGGAATGAGCAGTTCTTC
.	TRBV11-3	TRBJ2-2	.	CASSGRTSGTGELFF	TGTGCCAGCAGCGGCCGGACATCAGGGACCGGGGAGCTGTTTTTT
once	TRBV10-3	TRBJ2-1	TRBD2	CAISGSGTNEQFF	TGTGCCATCAGTGGAAGCGGGACGAATGAGCAGTTCTTC
few	TRBV7-2	TRBJ2-3	.	CASSLGVRAYTDTQYF	TGTGCCAGCAGCTTAGGGGTGCGGGCTTACACAGATACGCAGTATTTT
.	TRBV18	TRBJ1-5	.	CASSPGHFNQPQHF	TGTGCCAGCTCACCAGGGCACTTCAATCAGCCCCAGCATTTT
few	TRBV7-2	TRBJ2-7	TRBD1	CASSSTGQGIYEQYF	TGTGCCAGCAGCTCCACTGGACAGGGGATTTACGAGCAGTACTTC
.	TRBV5-1	TRBJ2-7	.	CASSLEHLYEQYF	TGCGCCAGCAGCTTGGAACACCTCTACGAGCAGTACTTC
.	TRBV11-2	TRBJ1-5	TRBD1	CASSLTGGNQPQHF	TGTGCCAGCAGCTTGACAGGGGGAAATCAGCCCCAGCATTTT
.	TRBV30	TRBJ2-7	.	CAWSALTGQYF	TGTGCCTGGAGTGCCCTCACAGGGCAGTACTTC